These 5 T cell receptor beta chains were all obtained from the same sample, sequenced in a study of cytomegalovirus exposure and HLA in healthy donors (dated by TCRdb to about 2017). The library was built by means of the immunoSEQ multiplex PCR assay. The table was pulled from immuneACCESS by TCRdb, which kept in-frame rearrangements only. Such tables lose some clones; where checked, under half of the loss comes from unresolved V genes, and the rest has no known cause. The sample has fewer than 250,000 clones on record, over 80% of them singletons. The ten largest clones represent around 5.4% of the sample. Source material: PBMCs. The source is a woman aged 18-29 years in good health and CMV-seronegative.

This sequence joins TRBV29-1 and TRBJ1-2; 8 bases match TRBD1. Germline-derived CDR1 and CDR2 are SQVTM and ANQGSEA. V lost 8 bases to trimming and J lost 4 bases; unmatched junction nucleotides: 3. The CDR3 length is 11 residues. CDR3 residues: CSTTGVYGYTF. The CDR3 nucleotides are TGCAGCACGACAGGGGTCTATGGCTACACCTTC.

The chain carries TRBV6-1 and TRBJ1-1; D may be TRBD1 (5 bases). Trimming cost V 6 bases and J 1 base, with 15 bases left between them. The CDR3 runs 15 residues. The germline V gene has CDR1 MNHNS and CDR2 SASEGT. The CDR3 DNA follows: TGTGCCAGCAGCCGGGACGGGATCCAGAACACTGAAGCTTTCTTT. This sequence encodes CASSRDGIQNTEAFF.

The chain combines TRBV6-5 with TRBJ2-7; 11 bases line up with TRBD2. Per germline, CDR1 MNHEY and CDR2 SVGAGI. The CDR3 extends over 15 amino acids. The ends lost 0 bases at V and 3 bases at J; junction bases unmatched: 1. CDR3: CASSYSGTSGYEQYF. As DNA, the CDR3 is TGTGCCAGCAGTTACTCCGGGACTAGCGGCTACGAGCAGTACTTC.

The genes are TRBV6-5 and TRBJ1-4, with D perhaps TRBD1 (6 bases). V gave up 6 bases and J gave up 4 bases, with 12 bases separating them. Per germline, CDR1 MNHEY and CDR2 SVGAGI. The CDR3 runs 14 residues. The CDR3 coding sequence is TGTGCCAGCAGGCCCGGGACAATTAATGAAAAACTGTTTTTT. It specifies CASRPGTINEKLFF.

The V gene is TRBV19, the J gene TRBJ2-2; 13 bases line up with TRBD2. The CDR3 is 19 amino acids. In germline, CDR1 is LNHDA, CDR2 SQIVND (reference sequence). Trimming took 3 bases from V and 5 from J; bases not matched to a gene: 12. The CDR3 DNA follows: TGTGCCAGTAGTATTGGAGGACTAGCGGGGGCTCTCCAGACCGGGGAGCTGTTTTTT. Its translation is CASSIGGLAGALQTGELFF.